The 22 T cell receptor beta chains reported below all come from one sample, sequenced in a study of graft-versus-host responses after intestinal transplantation. Their antigens are not known. Method: immunoSEQ multiplex PCR; TCRdb's copy keeps in-frame clones and lacks some. The repertoire holds some 100,000 clones, with about 93% as singletons. The source material was unstimulated CD8+ T cells sorted from spleen or lymph node cells, sampled before transplant. These receptors all stem from a human donor who was the organ donor for an intestinal transplant.

The chain couples TRBV14 to TRBJ1-1; 7 bases align to TRBD1. Germline loops: CDR1 SGHDN, CDR2 FVKESK. There are 18 residues in the CDR3. The J segment lost 0 bases and the V segment lost 1 base, leaving 11 bases of the junction unmatched. The DNA of the CDR3 is TGTGCCAGCAGCCAAGTGCTACAGGGGAACAAAATGAACACTGAAGCTTTCTTT. Protein sequence: CASSQVLQGNKMNTEAFF.

V gene TRBV5-6 combines with J gene TRBJ2-7; D unclear. Trimming took 2 bases from V and 2 from J, leaving 5 bases between them. The CDR3 is 12 amino acids. Germline V lookup: CDR1 SGHDT, CDR2 YYEEEE. In nucleotides, the CDR3 is TGTGCCAGCAGCTTAGCTACCTACGAGCAGTACTTC. It codes for CASSLATYEQYF.

The chain uses TRBV7-8 and TRBJ2-7; D not certain. Germline V CDR1 and CDR2: SGHVS, FQNEAQ. V lost 5 bases and J 3 bases, leaving 11 bases between the germline ends. CDR3 size: 13 residues. CDR3 in DNA: TGTGCCAGCAGCGCCTCCCTAATCTACGAGCAGTACTTC. Translating it yields CASSASLIYEQYF.

This clone appeared a few times. This rearrangement joins TRBV29-1 to TRBJ2-7; TRBD2 aligns across 9 bases. CDR1 is SQVTM and CDR2 is ANQGSEA in the germline V gene. The CDR3 extends over 13 amino acids. Trimming removed 5 bases from V and 5 bases from J; junction bases left unmatched: 7. In DNA, the CDR3 is TGCAGCGTTTACGGCGGGAGGGGAGACGAGCAGTACTTC. Encoded protein: CSVYGGRGDEQYF.

This CDR3 is CASSPQRSYEQYF. DNA for the CDR3: TGCGCCAGCAGCCCCCAGCGGTCCTACGAGCAGTACTTC. This chain links TRBV4-3 with TRBJ2-7, with D perhaps matching TRBD2 (5 bases). The V and J ends lost 4 bases and 1 base respectively, with 8 bases between them. Germline V CDR1 and CDR2: LGHNA, YSLEER. CDR3 length: 13 residues.

This rearrangement joins TRBV4-1 to TRBJ2-7, with 12 nucleotides matching TRBD2. The CDR3 has 14 residues. V gave up 1 base and J gave up 12 bases; unmatched junction bases: 7. The germline V gene has CDR1 MGHRA and CDR2 YSYEKL. The CDR3 spells CASSQVLAGGRLYF. The CDR3, as DNA: TGCGCCAGCAGCCAAGTGCTAGCGGGGGGGCGGTTGTACTTC.

The chain couples TRBV25-1 to TRBJ1-1, with 11 nucleotides matching TRBD1. In germline, CDR1 is MGHDK, CDR2 SYGVNS. CDR3 length equals 16 residues. The V segment lost 6 bases and the J segment 2 bases; nucleotides outside the gene matches: 8. The CDR3 nucleotides are TGTGCCAGCAGCGCCGGGACAGGGGGATATAACACTGAAGCTTTCTTT. Its protein is CASSAGTGGYNTEAFF.

The rearrangement links TRBV19 to TRBJ2-5; tentative D call: TRBD2 (6 bases). Trimming took off 3 bases at V and 5 bases at J, with 16 bases between the two ends. Germline-derived CDR1 and CDR2 are LNHDA and SQIVND (reference sequence). The CDR3 is 15 residues long. The CDR3 sequence: CASSIWTGGLETQYF. The CDR3 coding sequence is TGTGCCAGTAGTATTTGGACCGGGGGATTGGAGACCCAGTACTTC.

This chain joins TRBV20-1 and TRBJ2-7, with 9 bases matching TRBD1. This CDR3 is built from 11 residues. From germline, CDR1 is DFQATT and CDR2 SNEGSKA (reference sequence). The V and J ends lost 6 bases and 3 bases, in that order; junction bases with no gene match: 0. The CDR3 here is CSADRGYEQYF. The CDR3 DNA reads as TGCAGTGCGGACAGGGGCTACGAGCAGTACTTC.

The chain employs TRBV5-1 and TRBJ2-2, with 9 bases that match TRBD1. CDR3 length equals 15 residues. Looked up from germline, CDR1 is SGHRS and CDR2 is YFSETQ. The V gene end was trimmed by 5 bases and the J gene end by 7 bases; junction bases not matched to a gene: 9. This CDR3 is CASRTGTGRGGELFF. Written as DNA, the CDR3 is TGCGCCAGCAGGACCGGGACAGGGAGGGGCGGGGAGCTGTTTTTT.

The chain recombines TRBV19 with TRBJ2-5; 12 bases are shared with TRBD2. The V segment lost 6 bases and the J segment 5 bases; nucleotides outside the gene matches: 7. The CDR3 runs 15 residues. Germline assignment: CDR1 LNHDA and CDR2 SQIVND (reference sequence). CDR3 sequence reads: CASSPSSGGVETQYF. The CDR3 bases are TGTGCCAGTAGCCCCTCTAGCGGGGGGGTGGAGACCCAGTACTTC.

V gene TRBV4-1 combines with J gene TRBJ2-1; TRBD1 matches 12 bases. The CDR3 has 17 residues. CDR1 is MGHRA, CDR2 YSYEKL, per germline. V shed 8 bases, J shed 6 bases, and the junction held 14 bases outside the gene matches. DNA for the CDR3: TGCGCCAGCTCCGGGACAGGGGGCGCCTCTATCTCCAATGAGCAGTTCTTC. Translation: CASSGTGGASISNEQFF.

This clone showed up just once. The rearrangement uses TRBV6-5 and TRBJ2-7, with 8 bases fitting TRBD2. The V gene end was trimmed by 7 bases and the J gene end by 5 bases; junction bases not matched to a gene: 13. Germline loops: CDR1 MNHEY, CDR2 SVGAGI. This CDR3 has 15 amino acids. CDR3 in amino acids: CASTKAIAGHNEQYF. The CDR3 DNA reads TGTGCCAGCACCAAGGCGATAGCGGGACACAACGAGCAGTACTTC.

V is TRBV19 and J is TRBJ2-7, with D perhaps matching TRBD2 (5 bases). The germline V gene encodes CDR1 LNHDA and CDR2 SQIVND (reference sequence). The CDR3 is made up of 15 amino acids. The germline V and J ends were trimmed by 1 base and 0 bases, with 10 bases remaining between them. The CDR3 is CASSIGLGSSYEQYF. The CDR3 DNA reads as TGTGCCAGTAGTATAGGCCTAGGGAGCTCCTACGAGCAGTACTTC.

The chain couples TRBV27 to TRBJ2-1; the D gene is possibly TRBD2 (5 bases). The V gene's germline CDR1 is MNHEY and CDR2 SMNVEV (reference sequence). The CDR3 is 11 residues long. V was clipped by 6 bases and J by 7 bases, with 7 bases between them. The CDR3 here is CASRRGNEQFF. CDR3 coding DNA: TGTGCCAGCAGGCGCGGGAATGAGCAGTTCTTC.

This clone appeared once. This chain connects TRBV19 to TRBJ2-5; maybe TRBD2 (5 bases). V was clipped by 5 bases and J by 0 bases, with 13 bases between them. CDR3 length: 15 residues. Germline-derived CDR1 and CDR2 are LNHDA and SQIVND (reference sequence). CDR3 coding DNA: TGTGCCAGTAGTGGAAACGGGATTTACCAAGAGACCCAGTACTTC. Translation gives CASSGNGIYQETQYF.

The chain couples TRBV19 to TRBJ2-3; 9 nucleotides align to TRBD1. CDR1 and CDR2 (germline): LNHDA, SQIVND (reference sequence). Germline trimming cut 6 bases from V and 6 bases from J; bases unmatched to any gene: 10. The CDR3 loop spans 15 amino acids. CDR3 region: CASRNWDRAGDTQYF. For the CDR3, the DNA is TGTGCCAGTAGAAACTGGGACAGGGCGGGGGATACGCAGTATTTT.

The gene calls are TRBV7-6 and TRBJ2-3, with TRBD1 identical over 7 bases. The CDR3 spans 17 residues. With 0 bases clipped from V and 1 base from J, the junction kept 7 bases outside the gene matches. The V gene's germline CDR1 is SGHVS and CDR2 FNYEAQ. CDR3 sequence reads: CASSLAQGSSGTDTQYF. CDR3 coding DNA: TGTGCCAGCAGCTTAGCACAGGGGTCCTCTGGCACAGATACGCAGTATTTT. Looking up the rest from reference TRBV7-6 and TRBJ2-3 gives the full variable domain: GAGVSQSPRYKVTKRGQDVALRCDPISGHVSLYWYRQALGQGPEFLTYFNYEAQQDKSGLPNDRFSAERPEGSISTLTIQRTEQRDSAMYRCASSLAQGSSGTDTQYFGPGTRLTVL.

The V gene is TRBV6-5, the J gene TRBJ1-2, with TRBD1 matching over 8 bases. Per the germline V gene, CDR1 is MNHEY and CDR2 is SVGAGI. The CDR3 consists of 13 residues. With 4 bases clipped from V and 3 bases from J, the junction kept 1 base outside the gene matches. The CDR3 coding sequence is TGTGCCAGCAGTTCGGACAGGGACTATGGCTACACCTTC. Translation gives CASSSDRDYGYTF.

The V call is TRBV5-6, the J call TRBJ1-5; TRBD1 matches at 7 bases. J gave up 4 bases and V 5 bases, and 3 bases lay outside the gene matches. Germline V gene data show CDR1 as SGHDT and CDR2 as YYEEEE. The CDR3 covers 13 residues. The CDR3 bases are TGTGCCAGCAGTACAGGGGATAATCAGCCCCAGCATTTT. It specifies CASSTGDNQPQHF.

This sequence joins TRBV5-4 and TRBJ1-5; a weak D match, TRBD1 (5 bases). Germline CDR1 SGHNT, CDR2 YYREEE (reference sequence). The CDR3 runs 16 residues. The V end was cut by 2 bases, the J end by 3 bases, with 15 bases between. CDR3 DNA sequence: TGTGCCAGCAGCTTTCCCTGGGGGGAGGTCAATCAGCCCCAGCATTTT. It encodes CASSFPWGEVNQPQHF.

This clone was seen more than once but under ten times. This sequence joins TRBV6-6 and TRBJ1-3, with a possible D match to TRBD1 (6 bases). CDR3 size: 13 residues. The ends were cut back, 10 bases at V and 4 bases at J, with 14 bases in the middle. Germline V gene lookup returns CDR1 MNHNY and CDR2 SVGAGI (reference sequence). Here the CDR3 DNA reads TGTGCCATAGCATTGGACAGCGGAAACACCATATATTTT. Its protein product is CAIALDSGNTIYF.